Listed below are T cell receptor beta chains from one sample, sequenced in a study of identical twins' blood T cells. One entry per CDR3 protein, called by TCRdb with MiXCR from the 5' RACE reads. The table shows roughly 340,000 distinct CDR3 sequences, with about 28% occurring only once. Sample: PBMCs. Receptors were obtained from a woman between 18 and 49 years old in good health. CDR3s include the opening cysteine and the closing phenylalanine or tryptophan. A D gene is named only where the DNA matches it firmly. A row's size may be missing; if present it is once, few, many or a size class.

j_call clone_size d_call v_call cdr3_nt cdr3_aa
TRBJ1-1 many - TRBV20-1 TGCAGTGCCTTAGGACAGATTGACGCTTTCTTT CSALGQIDAFF
TRBJ2-7 - - TRBV29-1 TGCAGCGGATACTACGAGCAGTACTTC CSGYYEQYF
TRBJ2-5 few - TRBV6-5 TGTGCCAGCAGTCCCCCGATTTTGGGGACCCAGTACTTC CASSPPILGTQYF
TRBJ2-1 - - TRBV24-1 TGTGCCACCAGTGACCGGCACGGAGACGGGCAGTTCTTC CATSDRHGDGQFF
TRBJ2-1 - TRBD2 TRBV20-1 TGCAGTGCTTTGGGACTATCTACCAATGAGCAGTTCTTC CSALGLSTNEQFF
TRBJ1-2 - - TRBV7-2 TGTGCCAGCAGCTTAGCCTCCCATAGGGGTGACTACACCTTC CASSLASHRGDYTF
TRBJ2-2 few - TRBV6-1 TGTGCCACCCGAGGGAGCTTTAACACCGGGGAGCTGTTTTTT CATRGSFNTGELFF
TRBJ2-3 - - TRBV6-2/TRBV6-3 TGTGCCAGCAGTTACTCTCTCGCGCCAGATACGCAGTATTTT CASSYSLAPDTQYF
TRBJ2-7 - TRBD2 TRBV19 TGTGCCAGTAGTATAGCCGGCGGGAGTTGGGAGCAGTACTTC CASSIAGGSWEQYF
TRBJ2-1 - - TRBV9 TGTGCCAGCAGCGTCACGGGAACCTCCTACAATGAGCAGTTCTTC CASSVTGTSYNEQFF
TRBJ1-1 few - TRBV20-1 TGCAGTGCTAGTTGGGGCGGGATGAACACTGAAGCTTTCTTT CSASWGGMNTEAFF
TRBJ2-4 - - TRBV19 TGTGCCAGTAGCCAGGTCGGCTTAAACATTCAGTACTTC CASSQVGLNIQYF
TRBJ1-1 few - TRBV3-1 TGTGCCAGCAGCCAAGTTGAGACTGAAGCTTTCTTT CASSQVETEAFF
TRBJ1-1 few - TRBV2 TGTGCCAGCACCAGGGACCCGGGGGACACTGAAGCTTTCTTT CASTRDPGDTEAFF
TRBJ1-3 - - TRBV6-1 TGTGCCAGCGGTCACAGCTCTGGAAACACCATATATTTT CASGHSSGNTIYF
TRBJ2-5 once - TRBV29-1 TGCAGCGTGAGAAAAGAAGAGACCCAGTACTTC CSVRKEETQYF